What follows are 11 T cell receptor beta chains derived from one specimen sequenced in a study of T cells in pancreatic ductal adenocarcinoma. Profiling relied on immunoSEQ multiplex PCR, and the TCRdb table lists in-frame clones only, not all of them. The sample carries tens of thousands of clones, around 90% recorded once. Surgery without prior neoadjuvant therapy was the treatment of the selected pancreatic ductal adenocarcinoma patients. Sequenced sample: PBMCs. These receptors all stem from a human donor with pancreatic ductal adenocarcinoma.

This sequence joins TRBV28 and TRBJ2-1, with D tentatively TRBD1 or TRBD2 (6 bases each). Trimming cost V 5 bases and J 9 bases, with 17 bases left between them. This CDR3 has 14 amino acids. The germline V gene has CDR1 MDHEN and CDR2 SYDVKM. The CDR3: CASSVAERGVEQFF. CDR3 bases: TGTGCCAGCAGTGTAGCGGAGAGGGGGGTTGAGCAGTTCTTC.

The chain has TRBV7-9 and TRBJ2-5; perhaps TRBD1 as D (6 bases). The CDR3 has 12 residues. CDR1 is SEHNR and CDR2 is FQNEAQ in the germline V gene (reference sequence). V dropped 5 bases and J dropped 5 bases, with 9 bases sitting between them. The CDR3 nucleotides read TGTGCCAGCAGCCCTAGGGGGGAGACCCAGTACTTC. The encoded protein is CASSPRGETQYF.

The chain recombines TRBV7-9 with TRBJ1-1; no reliable D call. The germline V gene encodes CDR1 SEHNR and CDR2 FQNEAQ (reference sequence). This CDR3 region has 14 residues. Trimming took off 4 bases at V and 8 bases at J, with 17 bases between the two ends. The CDR3 DNA follows: TGTGCCAGCAGCTCAGTAGGGCCCCGAAGGGAAGCTTTCTTT. It encodes CASSSVGPRREAFF.

The J gene is TRBJ1-3, the V gene TRBV5-1; D unresolved. CDR3 size: 17 residues. V was shortened by 0 bases and J by 0 bases, with 13 bases between the two germline ends. Germline assignment: CDR1 SGHRS and CDR2 YFSETQ. Here the CDR3 reads CASSLDSRSTSGNTIYF. CDR3 nucleotides: TGCGCCAGCAGCTTGGATAGCAGAAGCACCTCTGGAAACACCATATATTTT.

V is TRBV5-1 and J is TRBJ2-2; perhaps D is TRBD1 or TRBD2 (5 bases each). The V gene's germline CDR1 is SGHRS and CDR2 YFSETQ. CDR3 length: 18 amino acids. Trimming took off 0 bases at V and 4 bases at J, with 19 bases between the two ends. CDR3 protein: CASSLAPGTTQGTGELFF. The CDR3 region has the DNA TGCGCCAGCAGCTTGGCCCCCGGGACCACCCAGGGCACCGGGGAGCTGTTTTTT.

The rearrangement uses TRBV7-2 and TRBJ2-2; no definite D call. V was pared by 1 base and J by 7 bases, with 10 bases between. Germline V CDR1 and CDR2: SGHTA, FQGNSA. This CDR3 spans 14 amino acids. The CDR3 bases are TGTGCCAGCAGCTTAGATGGACGAGGCGGGGAGCTGTTTTTT. Its translation: CASSLDGRGGELFF. Using reference TRBV7-2 and TRBJ2-2 for the parts outside the CDR3, the full variable domain is GAGVSQSPSNKVTEKGKDVELRCDPISGHTALYWYRQSLGQGLEFLIYFQGNSAPDKSGLPSDRFSAERTGGSVSTLTIQRTQQEDSAVYLCASSLDGRGGELFFGEGSRLTVL.

The rearrangement links TRBV4-1 to TRBJ2-6, with D unclear. CDR1 is MGHRA, CDR2 YSYEKL, per germline. The length of the CDR3 is 18 residues. The V and J ends lost 0 bases and 2 bases respectively, with 14 bases between them. CDR3 coding DNA: TGCGCCAGCAGCCAAGACAGGCTATCCCGCCCTGGGGCCAACGTCCTGACTTTC. It codes for CASSQDRLSRPGANVLTF.

As regards this clone: An end of the junction differs from the germline gene, which may be a read error. The identical CDR3 is also encoded by other nucleotide sequences in the sample. The chain uses TRBV9 and TRBJ2-5, with TRBD1 identical over 7 bases. Germline assignment: CDR1 SGDLS and CDR2 YYNGEE. This CDR3 comprises 13 residues. The CDR3 region is CASSVGTEETQYF. In DNA form, the CDR3 reads TGTGCCAGCAGTGTAGGGACAGAAGAGACCCAGTACTTC. The variable domain in full, with the rest retrieved from reference TRBV9 and TRBJ2-5, is DSGVTQTPKHLITATGQRVTLRCSPRSGDLSVYWYQQSLDQGLQFLIQYYNGEERAKGNILERFSAQQFPDLHSELNLSSLELGDSALYFCASSVGTEETQYFGPGTRLLVL.

The V call is TRBV4-1, the J call TRBJ2-5; TRBD1 matches 7 bases. In germline, CDR1 is MGHRA, CDR2 YSYEKL. The CDR3 contains 18 residues. The J segment lost 5 bases and the V segment lost 4 bases, leaving 19 bases of the junction unmatched. Here the CDR3 reads CASSPISLFLGGQETQYF. DNA for the CDR3: TGCGCCAGCAGCCCTATATCTCTTTTTCTAGGGGGACAGGAGACCCAGTACTTC.

The chain has TRBV5-6 and TRBJ2-7; D gene uncertain. This CDR3 has 11 residues. CDR1 and CDR2 from the germline V gene are SGHDT and YYEEEE. V lost 3 bases, J lost 9 bases, and 10 bases lay in between. The CDR3 loop is CASSSGTWQYF. DNA of the CDR3: TGTGCCAGCAGCTCGGGTACGTGGCAGTACTTC.

The gene calls are TRBV19 and TRBJ2-7, with a tentative D call TRBD2 (6 bases). V lost 7 bases to trimming and J lost 0 bases, with 13 bases between them. Germline V gives CDR1 LNHDA, CDR2 SQIVND (reference sequence). The CDR3 sequence is 14 residues long. The CDR3 region is CASTAHGSSYEQYF. DNA of the CDR3: TGTGCCAGTACTGCGCACGGGAGCTCCTACGAGCAGTACTTC.